This passage covers 20 T cell receptor beta chains from one sample sequenced in a study of cytomegalovirus exposure and HLA in healthy donors. Primers included in the PCR were 60 Vbeta and 13 Jbeta primers. Assay: immunoSEQ multiplex PCR; the TCRdb copy retains only in-frame clones and omits some. The ten top clones account for about 24%, within a sample of about 51,000 clones. Sequenced input: PBMCs. These receptors came from a man aged 35 to 55 in good health and CMV-seropositive.

The gene calls are TRBV6-1 and TRBJ1-2; 7 bases fit TRBD1. The CDR3 loop spans 16 amino acids. Trimming removed 0 bases from V and 8 bases from J; junction bases left unmatched: 12. From germline, CDR1 is MNHNS and CDR2 SASEGT. CDR3 in DNA: TGTGCCAGCAGTGAAGCCCGGACAGGTCTTAAGGAAGGCTACACCTTC. It is translated as CASSEARTGLKEGYTF.

The chain is built from TRBV28 and TRBJ2-3; 13 bases match TRBD2. Germline-derived CDR1 and CDR2 are MDHEN and SYDVKM. The CDR3 is made up of 19 amino acids. Losses at the gene ends were 6 bases for V and 4 bases for J; bases not matched to a gene: 16. The chain's CDR3 is CASRATTSGRRGDPDTQYF. The CDR3 bases are TGTGCCAGCAGAGCCACGACTAGCGGGAGGAGGGGGGACCCAGATACGCAGTATTTT.

The chain couples TRBV7-9 to TRBJ2-3; D is perhaps TRBD2 (6 bases). The V and J ends lost 1 base and 5 bases respectively, with 13 bases between them. The germline V gene encodes CDR1 SEHNR and CDR2 FQNEAQ (reference sequence). The CDR3 totals 15 residues. CDR3 in DNA: TGTGCCAGCAGCTTAGAGGGACTTCGCGGAGATACGCAGTATTTT. Protein product: CASSLEGLRGDTQYF.

The chain employs TRBV4-1 and TRBJ1-2; tentatively, D is TRBD1 (5 bases). From germline, CDR1 is MGHRA and CDR2 YSYEKL. This CDR3 is built from 15 residues. V shed 0 bases and J shed 2 bases, with 10 bases lying between them. The CDR3 coding sequence is TGCGCCAGCAGCCAAGACAGGGCTACCAACTATGGCTACACCTTC. Protein: CASSQDRATNYGYTF.

The chain employs TRBV6-5 and TRBJ2-5; possibly TRBD2 for D (6 bases). The CDR3 runs 14 residues. The V end was cut by 7 bases, the J end by 0 bases, with 12 bases between. CDR1 and CDR2 (germline): MNHEY, SVGAGI. CDR3 in amino acids: CASTRRDYQETQYF. CDR3 coding DNA: TGTGCCAGCACAAGGCGGGATTACCAAGAGACCCAGTACTTC.

The chain joins TRBV29-1 to TRBJ2-5, with D tentatively TRBD2 (5 bases). CDR1 is SQVTM and CDR2 is ANQGSEA in the germline V gene. Trimming removed 3 bases from V and 5 bases from J, with 10 bases in between. The length of the CDR3 is 12 residues. The chain's CDR3 is CSVDGRGETQYF. CDR3 DNA sequence: TGCAGCGTTGATGGGAGAGGGGAGACCCAGTACTTC.

The rearrangement uses TRBV5-1 and TRBJ1-5, with 8 bases matching TRBD1. Trimming removed 2 bases from V and 0 bases from J; junction bases left unmatched: 1. The CDR3 covers 15 residues. CDR1 is SGHRS, CDR2 YFSETQ, per germline. The CDR3 DNA sequence: TGCGCCAGCAGCTTACAGGGGGATAGCAATCAGCCCCAGCATTTT. Its protein is CASSLQGDSNQPQHF.

V gene TRBV4-1 combines with J gene TRBJ2-7; D is unclear. Trimming took off 0 bases at V and 3 bases at J, with 21 bases between the two ends. This CDR3 has 18 amino acids. Looked up from germline, CDR1 is MGHRA and CDR2 is YSYEKL. The CDR3: CASSQELYSSSSNYEQYF. The CDR3 bases are TGCGCCAGCAGCCAAGAGCTCTATAGCTCTAGTTCAAACTACGAGCAGTACTTC.

The J gene is TRBJ2-7, the V gene TRBV28; TRBD1 matches 8 bases. The CDR3 consists of 14 residues. Per germline, CDR1 MDHEN and CDR2 SYDVKM. V shed 7 bases, J shed 4 bases, and the junction held 9 bases outside the gene matches. The CDR3 nucleotides read TGTGCCAGCACCCTAGGGACAGGAAGATACGAGCAGTACTTC. Translating gives CASTLGTGRYEQYF. Drawing the rest from reference TRBV28 and TRBJ2-7, the complete variable domain is DVKVTQSSRYLVKRTGEKVFLECVQDMDHENMFWYRQDPGLGLRLIYFSYDVKMKEKGDIPEGYSVSREKKERFSLILESASTNQTSMYLCASTLGTGRYEQYFGPGTRLTVT.

As for this clone: An end of the junction differs from the germline gene, which may be a read error. The chain carries TRBV10-3 and TRBJ1-5, with a weak D call TRBD1 (6 bases). Germline V gene sequence: CDR1 ENHRY, CDR2 SYGVKD. The CDR3 spans 18 residues. The CDR3 region is CALSVLGQLKGSNQPQHF. The CDR3, as DNA: TGTGCCCTCAGCGTGCTAGGACAGCTAAAAGGGAGCAATCAGCCCCAGCATTTT.

This chain uses TRBV28 with TRBJ2-3; TRBD2 agrees at 8 bases. This CDR3 contains 14 residues. The V and J ends lost 3 bases and 1 base, in that order; junction bases with no gene match: 0. CDR1 is MDHEN, CDR2 SYDVKM, per germline. Here the CDR3 DNA reads TGTGCCAGCAGTTTTAGCGGGGGCACAGATACGCAGTATTTT. Its protein product is CASSFSGGTDTQYF.

The chain links TRBV11-3 to TRBJ1-1; D remains unclear. The V gene's germline CDR1 is SGHNT and CDR2 YENEEA. The CDR3 has 13 residues. Trimming cost V 2 bases and J 5 bases, with 9 bases left between them. The CDR3 here is CASSLLKETEAFF. The CDR3 DNA reads TGTGCCAGCAGCTTATTAAAGGAGACTGAAGCTTTCTTT. The full variable domain, with the rest looked up from reference TRBV11-3 and TRBJ1-1, is EAGVVQSPRYKIIEKKQPVAFWCNPISGHNTLYWYLQNLGQGPELLIRYENEEAVDDSQLPKDRFSAERLKGVDSTLKIQPAELGDSAVYLCASSLLKETEAFFGQGTRLTVV.

The chain employs TRBV18 and TRBJ2-5, with a tentative D call TRBD2 (6 bases). The germline gives CDR1 KGHSH, CDR2 LQKENI. The CDR3 has 13 residues. V shed 2 bases and J shed 4 bases, with 8 bases lying between them. The CDR3 DNA reads as TGTGCCAGCTCACCATCGGAGGGAGAGACCCAGTACTTC. Translating gives CASSPSEGETQYF. The full variable domain, completed using reference TRBV18 and TRBJ2-5, is NAGVMQNPRHLVRRRGQEARLRCSPMKGHSHVYWYRQLPEEGLKFMVYLQKENIIDESGMPKERFSAEFPKEGPSILRIQQVVRGDSAAYFCASSPSEGETQYFGPGTRLLVL.

CDR3 amino acids: CASSPNGGEGEKLFF. Written as DNA, the CDR3 is TGTGCCAGCAGCCCAAACGGAGGGGAGGGTGAAAAACTGTTTTTT. This chain joins TRBV7-9 and TRBJ1-4, with D perhaps matching TRBD1 (5 bases). V shed 5 bases and J shed 7 bases, with 17 bases lying between them. The CDR3 covers 15 residues. Germline loops: CDR1 SEHNR, CDR2 FQNEAQ (reference sequence). Using reference TRBV7-9 and TRBJ1-4 for the parts outside the CDR3, the full variable domain is DTGVSQNPRHKITKRGQNVTFRCDPISEHNRLYWYRQTLGQGPEFLTYFQNEAQLEKSRLLSDRFSAERPKGSFSTLEIQRTEQGDSAMYLCASSPNGGEGEKLFFGSGTQLSVL.

The V call is TRBV7-9, the J call TRBJ2-1; unclear D gene. Per the germline V gene, CDR1 is SEHNR and CDR2 is FQNEAQ (reference sequence). The CDR3 has 13 amino acids. V was pared by 1 base and J by 8 bases, with 9 bases between. DNA for the CDR3: TGTGCCAGCAGCTTAGGCGCCTTTGATGAGCAGTTCTTC. It encodes CASSLGAFDEQFF.

J is TRBJ1-1 and V is TRBV7-9; 9 bases agree with TRBD1. J lost 7 bases, V lost 8 bases, and 5 bases had no gene match. Germline CDR1 is SEHNR and CDR2 is FQNEAQ (reference sequence). The length of the CDR3 is 12 residues. CDR3 bases: TGTGCCAGCGGGACAGGGTTTGATGAAGCTTTCTTT. Its protein is CASGTGFDEAFF.

V usage is TRBV7-2 and J usage is TRBJ2-6, with unresolved D. CDR1 and CDR2 from the germline V gene are SGHTA and FQGNSA. The length of the CDR3 is 14 residues. V was clipped by 3 bases and J by 0 bases, with 3 bases between them. CDR3 amino acids: CASSLSSGANVLTF. The CDR3 DNA reads as TGTGCCAGCAGCTTGAGCTCTGGGGCCAACGTCCTGACTTTC.

The rearrangement joins TRBV6-5 to TRBJ2-7; tentative D call: TRBD2 (5 bases). Per germline, CDR1 MNHEY and CDR2 SVGAGI. The germline V and J ends were trimmed by 6 bases and 2 bases, with 17 bases remaining between them. The CDR3 is 15 residues long. The CDR3 DNA sequence: TGTGCCAGCAGCCAGGACGGGGTGCTGGCCTACGAGCAGTACTTC. It specifies CASSQDGVLAYEQYF.

The rearrangement links TRBV19 to TRBJ2-3; tentative D call: TRBD2 (5 bases). This CDR3 region has 17 residues. Germline V lookup: CDR1 LNHDA, CDR2 SQIVND (reference sequence). The V and J ends lost 9 bases and 4 bases respectively, with 26 bases between them. CDR3 amino acids: CASTGFLRSSIPDTQYF. The CDR3 DNA is TGTGCCAGCACGGGATTCCTGAGAAGTTCAATCCCAGATACGCAGTATTTT.

The chain links TRBV11-3 to TRBJ2-7; D call uncertain. The CDR3 spans 14 residues. Germline V gene data show CDR1 as SGHNT and CDR2 as YENEEA. V lost 5 bases to trimming and J lost 0 bases, with 11 bases between them. The CDR3 DNA reads as TGTGCCAGCAGCCAAAGCACCTCCTCCTACGAGCAGTACTTC. Translating it yields CASSQSTSSYEQYF.